A selection of T cell receptor beta chains follows, all from one sample in a study of OX40 agonist ivuxolimab in advanced cancers. Only in-frame clones appear in the TCRdb table, and some are missing; sequencing was by immunoSEQ multiplex PCR. Of about 46,000 clones listed, roughly 90% are singletons. This specimen was CD4+ or CD8+ T cells sorted from blood, taken in a trial of the OX40 agonist ivuxolimab. These receptor sequences come from an adult with an advanced solid tumor such as melanoma, head and neck, liver or kidney cancer. Both conserved end residues are part of each CDR3. A D gene is named only where the DNA matches it firmly. Clone size is not always given. Where it is, it says once, few, many or a class for expanded clones.

d_call: .; clone_size: .; j_call: TRBJ2-3; v_call: TRBV7-2; cdr3_aa: CASSPEGPRRVEDTQYF; cdr3_nt: TGTGCCAGCAGCCCCGAGGGGCCTAGAAGGGTGGAGGATACGCAGTATTTT
d_call: TRBD2; clone_size: .; j_call: TRBJ2-2; v_call: TRBV6-1; cdr3_aa: CASSAGLASTGELFF; cdr3_nt: TGTGCCAGCAGTGCGGGACTAGCGTCCACCGGGGAGCTGTTTTTT
d_call: TRBD1; clone_size: once; j_call: TRBJ1-2; v_call: TRBV9; cdr3_aa: CASSGRQGSSTF; cdr3_nt: TGTGCCAGCAGCGGCCGACAGGGATCGAGCACCTTC
d_call: TRBD1; clone_size: .; j_call: TRBJ2-1; v_call: TRBV4-1; cdr3_aa: CASSQGPPDRGTEQFF; cdr3_nt: TGCGCCAGCAGCCAAGGGCCCCCGGACAGGGGGACTGAGCAGTTCTTC
d_call: TRBD1; clone_size: once; j_call: TRBJ1-1; v_call: TRBV2; cdr3_aa: CASSRGGGLSEAFF; cdr3_nt: TGTGCCAGCTCCCGAGGAGGGGGCCTCTCTGAAGCTTTCTTT
d_call: .; clone_size: .; j_call: TRBJ1-2; v_call: TRBV29-1; cdr3_aa: CSVSKGAGGYGYTF; cdr3_nt: TGCAGCGTTAGTAAAGGTGCGGGGGGATATGGCTACACCTTC
d_call: .; clone_size: .; j_call: TRBJ1-6; v_call: TRBV11-2; cdr3_aa: CASSSPNSPLHF; cdr3_nt: TGTGCCAGCAGCTCCCCGAATTCACCCCTCCACTTT
d_call: .; clone_size: .; j_call: TRBJ2-3; v_call: TRBV21-1; cdr3_aa: CASSKEGSREAPKPTDTQYF; cdr3_nt: TGTGCCAGCAGCAAAGAGGGGTCGCGGGAGGCCCCTAAACCCACAGATACGCAGTATTTT
d_call: .; clone_size: .; j_call: TRBJ2-1; v_call: TRBV9; cdr3_aa: CASSVAGAYNEQFF; cdr3_nt: TGTGCCAGCAGCGTAGCGGGAGCCTACAATGAGCAGTTCTTC
d_call: .; clone_size: .; j_call: TRBJ2-3; v_call: TRBV10-2; cdr3_aa: CASSEVGVTDTQYF; cdr3_nt: TGCGCCAGCAGTGAAGTGGGGGTCACAGATACGCAGTATTTT
d_call: TRBD1; clone_size: .; j_call: TRBJ2-7; v_call: TRBV4-3; cdr3_aa: CASSQLTGVANYEQYF; cdr3_nt: TGCGCCAGCAGCCAACTGACAGGGGTGGCGAACTACGAGCAGTACTTC
d_call: .; clone_size: .; j_call: TRBJ2-5; v_call: TRBV4-1; cdr3_aa: CASSQEGETQYF; cdr3_nt: TGCGCCAGCAGCCAAGAGGGAGAGACCCAGTACTTC
d_call: TRBD1; clone_size: .; j_call: TRBJ1-1; v_call: TRBV30; cdr3_aa: CAWKPEGQMNTEAFF; cdr3_nt: TGTGCCTGGAAGCCCGAGGGACAGATGAACACTGAAGCTTTCTTT
d_call: TRBD2; clone_size: .; j_call: TRBJ2-2; v_call: TRBV19; cdr3_aa: CASSILTSGSRNTGELFF; cdr3_nt: TGTGCCAGTAGTATTTTAACTAGCGGGAGCCGTAACACCGGGGAGCTGTTTTTT
d_call: TRBD1; clone_size: .; j_call: TRBJ2-7; v_call: TRBV30; cdr3_aa: CAWSRTGGSYEQYF; cdr3_nt: TGTGCCTGGAGTCGGACAGGGGGCTCCTACGAGCAGTACTTC
d_call: .; clone_size: .; j_call: TRBJ2-5; v_call: TRBV5-1; cdr3_aa: CASSLEVRTPQETQYF; cdr3_nt: TGCGCCAGCAGCTTGGAAGTTCGGACACCACAAGAGACCCAGTACTTC
d_call: TRBD1; clone_size: .; j_call: TRBJ1-2; v_call: TRBV6-1; cdr3_aa: CASSEAGTGLYGYTF; cdr3_nt: TGTGCCAGCAGTGAAGCAGGGACAGGGCTCTATGGCTACACCTTC
d_call: TRBD1; clone_size: .; j_call: TRBJ2-7; v_call: TRBV28; cdr3_aa: CASSLGTGTYEQYF; cdr3_nt: TGTGCCAGCAGTTTAGGGACAGGAACCTACGAGCAGTACTTC
d_call: TRBD2; clone_size: .; j_call: TRBJ2-1; v_call: TRBV5-5; cdr3_aa: CASSARLAGVEQFF; cdr3_nt: TGTGCCAGCAGCGCAAGACTAGCGGGGGTTGAGCAGTTCTTC
d_call: TRBD1; clone_size: .; j_call: TRBJ2-7; v_call: TRBV28; cdr3_aa: CASSLGTGAEQYF; cdr3_nt: TGTGCCAGCAGTTTAGGGACAGGGGCCGAGCAGTACTTC
d_call: .; clone_size: once; j_call: TRBJ2-1; v_call: TRBV13; cdr3_aa: CASSLVLGGYNEQFF; cdr3_nt: TGTGCCAGCAGCTTAGTACTAGGGGGCTACAATGAGCAGTTCTTC
d_call: .; clone_size: .; j_call: TRBJ2-5; v_call: TRBV7-9; cdr3_aa: CASSLRGRGQGETQYF; cdr3_nt: TGTGCCAGCAGCCTGAGGGGCAGGGGCCAGGGGGAGACCCAGTACTTC
d_call: .; clone_size: once; j_call: TRBJ1-2; v_call: TRBV5-4; cdr3_aa: CASSRTGPGVGYTF; cdr3_nt: TGTGCCAGCAGCCGGACGGGACCGGGGGTAGGCTACACCTTC
d_call: .; clone_size: .; j_call: TRBJ1-1; v_call: TRBV11-3; cdr3_aa: CASSLNRGEAFF; cdr3_nt: TGTGCCAGCAGCTTAAACCGGGGTGAAGCTTTCTTT
d_call: .; clone_size: .; j_call: TRBJ1-1; v_call: TRBV4-1; cdr3_aa: CASSQHTGNTEAFF; cdr3_nt: TGCGCCAGCAGCCAGCACACGGGGAACACTGAAGCTTTCTTT
d_call: .; clone_size: .; j_call: TRBJ1-1; v_call: TRBV4-1; cdr3_aa: CASSPSWGGNTEAFF; cdr3_nt: TGCGCCAGCAGCCCCTCGTGGGGGGGAAACACTGAAGCTTTCTTT
d_call: .; clone_size: once; j_call: TRBJ2-5; v_call: TRBV4-1; cdr3_aa: CASSQVRQGGTQYF; cdr3_nt: TGCGCCAGCAGCCAAGTCCGGCAAGGGGGGACCCAGTACTTC
d_call: .; clone_size: once; j_call: TRBJ2-7; v_call: TRBV2; cdr3_aa: CASSLTAYEQYF; cdr3_nt: TGTGCCAGCTCCCTTACCGCCTACGAGCAGTACTTC
d_call: .; clone_size: .; j_call: TRBJ2-3; v_call: TRBV9; cdr3_aa: CASSVARTGARQADTQYF; cdr3_nt: TGTGCCAGCAGCGTAGCGCGCACGGGCGCAAGGCAGGCAGATACGCAGTATTTT
d_call: TRBD1; clone_size: .; j_call: TRBJ2-2; v_call: TRBV7-7; cdr3_aa: CASSSPGTGVTGELFF; cdr3_nt: TGTGCTAGCAGCTCCCCGGGGACAGGGGTCACCGGGGAGCTGTTTTTT